Listed below are T cell receptor beta chains from one sample, sequenced in a study of CD8+CD57+ T cells in acquired aplastic anemia. TCRdb passed the reads through MiXCR, listing each CDR3 protein once. Of about 110,000 distinct CDR3 sequences in the sample, less than 65% are singletons; the top ten hold 30% to 40%. What was sequenced was sorted CD4+, CD8+, or CD8+CD57+ T cells (not recorded which) from PBMCs. The receptors were gathered from a human donor in good health, serving as a control. The CDR3 runs from the conserved cysteine through the conserved F or W. Each record gives: CDR3 protein, CDR3 DNA, V gene, D gene, J gene, clone size. D genes are given only for firm matches. A clone size is listed for some rows: how often the clone was seen (once, few, many), or a class if it is expanded.

CDR3: CSARDPYRGSYEQYF
DNA: TGCAGTGCTAGGGATCCTTACAGGGGGTCGTACGAGCAGTACTTC
V: TRBV20-1
D: TRBD1
J: TRBJ2-7
size: NA

CDR3: CSVTGGFYGYTF
DNA: TGCAGCGTGACAGGGGGCTTCTATGGCTACACCTTC
V: TRBV29-1
D: TRBD1
J: TRBJ1-2
size: NA

CDR3: CASSLRGARQPQHF
DNA: TGTGCCAGCAGTTTACGGGGGGCGCGTCAGCCCCAGCATTTT
V: TRBV27
D: NA
J: TRBJ1-5
size: many

CDR3: CSASLVSGGQSYEQYF
DNA: TGCAGTGCTAGTTTGGTTAGCGGGGGGCAATCCTACGAGCAGTACTTC
V: TRBV20-1
D: TRBD2
J: TRBJ2-7
size: NA

CDR3: CASSDPTGGYTF
DNA: TGTGCCAGCAGTGACCCTACTGGGGGCTACACCTTC
V: TRBV2
D: NA
J: TRBJ1-2
size: NA

CDR3: CAGSPRSATGELFF
DNA: TGTGCCGGCAGCCCCCGTAGTGCCACCGGGGAGCTGTTTTTT
V: TRBV4-2
D: NA
J: TRBJ2-2
size: few

CDR3: CSFSLQAQETQYF
DNA: TGCAGCTTTTCCTTACAGGCCCAAGAGACCCAGTACTTC
V: TRBV29-1
D: NA
J: TRBJ2-5
size: NA

CDR3: CASIPGQPQHF
DNA: TGTGCCAGCATCCCGGGACAGCCCCAGCATTTT
V: TRBV12-3/TRBV12-4
D: NA
J: TRBJ1-5
size: NA

CDR3: CASSEWGTGRGEQYF
DNA: TGTGCCAGCAGTGAATGGGGGACAGGGCGAGGCGAGCAGTACTTC
V: TRBV25-1
D: TRBD1
J: TRBJ2-7
size: few

CDR3: CSARDYRGKETQYF
DNA: TGCAGTGCTAGAGACTACCGGGGGAAAGAGACCCAGTACTTC
V: TRBV20-1
D: NA
J: TRBJ2-5
size: many

CDR3: CASSYPPNEAFF
DNA: TGTGCCAGCAGTTACCCCCCTAATGAAGCTTTCTTT
V: TRBV6-2/TRBV6-3
D: NA
J: TRBJ1-1
size: few

CDR3: CAINTGSNYGYTF
DNA: TGTGCCATCAACACAGGGTCGAACTATGGCTACACCTTC
V: TRBV10-3
D: NA
J: TRBJ1-2
size: NA

CDR3: CASSVDTTGLRSPLHF
DNA: TGTGCCAGCAGCGTAGACACGACAGGGCTCCGGTCACCCCTCCACTTT
V: TRBV9
D: TRBD1
J: TRBJ1-6
size: NA

CDR3: CASSPTGTGDSEQYF
DNA: TGTGCCAGCAGCCCAACCGGGACAGGGGACTCCGAGCAGTACTTC
V: TRBV9
D: TRBD1
J: TRBJ2-7
size: many

CDR3: CATSRGLASYEQYF
DNA: TGTGCCACCAGCAGAGGACTTGCCTCCTACGAGCAGTACTTC
V: TRBV15
D: NA
J: TRBJ2-7
size: NA

CDR3: CSVVRTGDYEQYF
DNA: TGCAGCGTGGTCAGGACAGGGGACTACGAGCAGTACTTC
V: TRBV29-1
D: TRBD1
J: TRBJ2-7
size: NA

CDR3: CASSGPDRGTQNIQYF
DNA: TGTGCCAGCTCGGGGCCAGACAGGGGGACCCAAAACATTCAGTACTTC
V: TRBV13
D: TRBD1
J: TRBJ2-4
size: many

CDR3: CATVNQPQHF
DNA: TGTGCCACCGTTAATCAGCCCCAGCATTTT
V: TRBV25-1
D: NA
J: TRBJ1-5
size: NA

CDR3: CASSKQGAGADTQYF
DNA: TGTGCCAGCAGTAAGCAGGGGGCAGGAGCAGATACGCAGTATTTT
V: TRBV25-1
D: TRBD1
J: TRBJ2-3
size: few

CDR3: CASSIGTDTQYF
DNA: TGTGCCAGCAGCATCGGGACAGATACGCAGTATTTT
V: TRBV19
D: NA
J: TRBJ2-3
size: many

CDR3: CASSTIRGTNQPQHF
DNA: TGCGCCAGCAGCACCATCCGGGGAACCAATCAGCCCCAGCATTTT
V: TRBV4-3
D: NA
J: TRBJ1-5
size: many

CDR3: CASSGTGRPEAFF
DNA: TGTGCCAGCAGCGGGACAGGGAGACCTGAAGCTTTCTTT
V: TRBV25-1
D: TRBD1
J: TRBJ1-1
size: NA

CDR3: CASSTGTVVGYGYTF
DNA: TGTGCCAGCAGCACCGGGACAGTGGTTGGATATGGCTACACCTTC
V: TRBV6-1
D: TRBD1
J: TRBJ1-2
size: NA